This T cell receptor beta chain was retrieved from a study of T cells in localized non-small cell lung cancer. TCRdb's table, derived via immunoSEQ multiplex PCR, lists solely in-frame clones and lacks some. The sample consists of tens of thousands of clones, 75% to 90% of them appearing once. Germline V gene lookup returns CDR1 SGHVS and CDR2 FQNEAQ. J gave up 0 bases and V 1 base, and 6 bases lay outside the gene matches. This CDR3 contains 18 residues. The chain combines TRBV7-8 with TRBJ2-4, with 10 bases identical to TRBD2. Sequences were derived from peripheral blood mononuclear cells, sampled before any cancer treatment. The sequence was collected from a man aged 40-75 years with stage III lung adenocarcinoma. The CDR3 loop reads CASSLVTSGMLAKNIQYF. The CDR3 DNA reads as TGTGCCAGCAGCTTAGTTACTAGCGGGATGCTAGCCAAAAACATTCAGTACTTC.